One T cell receptor beta chain is described in this entry. Its antigen is unidentified. The sample belongs to a study of naive and memory T cell subsets. Study results and caveats: Gini index rose across naive, CM, EM and EMRA in CD4 and CD8. Possibly reflecting memory cells re-expressing CD45RA, a few larger clonotypes occurred in naive repertoires, especially CD8.

The CDR3 covers 16 residues. Unmatched junction bases numbered 9, after V lost 5 bases and J lost 8 bases. Per germline, CDR1 MNHEY and CDR2 SVGAGI. Both TRBC1 and TRBC2 were covered by a beta constant-region primer of two equimolar oligonucleotides. The ligated cDNA underwent four PCR rounds using SP2 and nested alpha and beta constant-region primers. MiXCR, run by TCRdb on the UMI-ligation and nested PCR reads, gives a single entry per CDR3 protein. The sample has 99,000 or so distinct CDR3 sequences, roughly 15% seen once. The origin of this receptor is a human donor in good health. The sample taken for sequencing was naive CD8+ T cells from blood. The chain is built from TRBV6-5 and TRBJ2-4; 13 nucleotides match TRBD2. Written as DNA, the CDR3 is TGTGCCAGCAGTCCCGGACTAGCGGGAGATCCTGACATTCAGTACTTC. This gives the protein CASSPGLAGDPDIQYF.